This T cell receptor (beta chain) was identified during a study of beta chain features in type 1 diabetes. Notes on this clone: Antigen unknown.

Since all of the isolated RNA was reverse transcribed, expressed TCRB transcripts were what got sequenced. Some clones are missing from TCRdb's copy, which holds only in-frame ones; the method was immunoSEQ multiplex PCR. The sample holds roughly 240,000 clones; 13% to 15% are singletons and the top ten take around 0.025%. Findings and limits, study-wide: In type 1 diabetes patients, VDJ junctions had fewer insertions; deletions at these junctions were more frequent. In the patient group, naive, central memory and Treg TCRB repertoires seemed more alike than in the healthy donor group.

Trimming took off 6 bases at V and 6 bases at J, with 15 bases between the two ends. Germline V lookup: CDR1 SGHTA, CDR2 FQGNSA. The CDR3 contains 13 residues. Sequences were obtained from naive CD4+ T cells from blood. The chain is built from TRBV7-2 and TRBJ2-7, with D tentatively TRBD1 (6 bases). The sequence was obtained from a woman aged 40 to 50 in good health. The CDR3 nucleotides are TGTGCCAGCAGAGACAGGTTCGTCGGCGAGCAGTACTTC. This translates into CASRDRFVGEQYF.